The T cell receptor (beta chain) described here comes from a study of regulatory T cells in long-lasting Graves disease. On the study more broadly: Duration of antithyroid drug therapy among newly diagnosed Graves' patients was under 3 months.

The germline gives CDR1 LGHDT, CDR2 YNNKEL (reference sequence). V was pared by 0 bases and J by 1 base, with 9 bases of the junction left unmatched. The CDR3 runs to 20 residues. Construction of the TCR beta libraries employed iRepertoire HTBI primers in conjunction with Arm-PCR of CDR3 regions. In TCRdb, the multiplex PCR reads were re-called with MiXCR into one record per CDR3 protein. The top ten clones hold about 7.8% of a sample with about 400,000 distinct CDR3 sequences, about 15% of them seen once. Time point denoted: newly diagnosed GD, antithyroid drugs for less than 3 months. Following extraction of RNA from PBMCs, that RNA was used to make the TCR library. The same data also went into a second study, on T cells in Graves' hyperthyroidism and ophthalmopathy.

The material sequenced was peripheral blood mononuclear cells (PBMCs), taken at new diagnosis, from a patient treated with antithyroid drugs. The chain is built from TRBV3-1 and TRBJ2-3; 14 bases are a match to TRBD2. This TCR was sampled from a woman in her forties with Graves disease. The CDR3 sequence is CASSQDEIGTSGSRTDTQYF. The CDR3 DNA is TGTGCCAGCAGCCAAGATGAGATCGGGACTAGCGGGAGTCGCACAGATACGCAGTATTTT.